What follows are 26 T cell receptor beta chains derived from one specimen sequenced in a study of monozygotic twins with inflammatory bowel disease. TCRdb re-analyzed the 5' RACE reads; it lists each CDR3 protein once, without DNA. The repertoire table contains around 100,000 distinct CDR3 sequences. The specimen sequenced was blood. These TCRs come from a human donor with ulcerative colitis or Crohn's disease, or a healthy co-twin of an affected twin (not recorded which).

This chain links TRBV7-9 with TRBJ2-7. CDR1 and CDR2 (germline): SEHNR, FQNEAQ (reference sequence). The CDR3 contains 12 residues. CDR3 residues: CASSPITYEQYF.

This chain uses TRBV5-1 with TRBJ2-7; TCRdb indicates TRBD2, and absent DNA this call remains unverified. Germline V gives CDR1 SGHRS, CDR2 YFSETQ. This CDR3 comprises 14 residues. The CDR3 region is CASSLAGGPYEQYF.

The V and J genes are TRBV9 and TRBJ1-4. Germline CDR1 and CDR2: SGDLS and YYNGEE. The CDR3 is 14 residues long. The CDR3: CASSQQSTNEKLFF.

The chain's CDR3 is CASSLDTGVGEKLFF. This chain connects TRBV7-9 to TRBJ1-4; TCRdb lists TRBD1, though no DNA is available to test this call. Per the germline V gene, CDR1 is SEHNR and CDR2 is FQNEAQ (reference sequence). The length of the CDR3 is 15 residues.

The rearrangement uses TRBV7-6 and TRBJ1-5. The CDR3 sequence is 13 residues long. Germline lookup yields CDR1 SGHVS and CDR2 FNYEAQ. The CDR3 loop reads CASSLGNNQPQHF.

This chain links TRBV12-3 or TRBV12-4 with TRBJ1-5. This CDR3 comprises 14 residues. CDR3 in amino acids: CASSLWGSNQPQHF.

The CDR3 region is CAWSQARLEQFF. The chain carries TRBV30 and TRBJ2-1; with no DNA, the TCRdb D assignment of TRBD1 cannot be verified. This CDR3 comprises 12 residues. Per germline, CDR1 GTSNPN and CDR2 SVGIG (reference sequence).

The V and J genes are TRBV5-1 and TRBJ2-2; TCRdb calls TRBD1, which cannot be checked without DNA. The CDR3 covers 15 residues. The germline CDR1 and CDR2 sequences are SGHRS and YFSETQ. CDR3 region: CASSPGTGGTGELFF.

This rearrangement joins TRBV3-1 to TRBJ2-4. Per germline, CDR1 LGHDT and CDR2 YNNKEL (reference sequence). CDR3 length equals 17 residues. The CDR3 loop is CASSQEGAGVAKNIQYF.

The chain has TRBV11-2 and TRBJ2-1; TCRdb's D call of TRBD2 is untestable without DNA. The germline CDR1 and CDR2 sequences are SGHAT and FQNNGV. This CDR3 comprises 15 residues. The CDR3: CASKVERERFNEQFF.

This chain joins TRBV30 and TRBJ2-1; lacking DNA, the TRBD1 call made by TCRdb goes unchecked. The CDR3 is 12 amino acids. Germline V CDR1 and CDR2: GTSNPN, SVGIG (reference sequence). The CDR3 is CASRGAYNEQFF.

The chain is built from TRBV11-2 and TRBJ2-6; without DNA, the TCRdb call of TRBD1 cannot be checked. CDR3 length: 18 residues. Germline V lookup: CDR1 SGHAT, CDR2 FQNNGV. CDR3 sequence: CVSSSLPGQGSGANVLTF.

The rearrangement links TRBV7-2 to TRBJ2-7; the D call of TRBD1 rests on TCRdb alone, since no DNA is present to check it. Germline CDR1 and CDR2: SGHTA and FQGNSA. This CDR3 contains 13 residues. The CDR3 is CASSYQGLGEQYF.

V is TRBV4-3 and J is TRBJ2-5; TCRdb lists TRBD1, though no DNA is available to test this call. CDR1 and CDR2 from the germline V gene are LGHNA and YSLEER. The CDR3 extends over 15 amino acids. CDR3 sequence reads: CASSQDGAATETQYF.

V and J are TRBV4-3 and TRBJ2-2; the D gene TCRdb calls, TRBD2, cannot be checked with no DNA. Germline V gene data show CDR1 as LGHNA and CDR2 as YSLEER. The length of the CDR3 is 20 residues. CDR3 loop: CASSQDLLLGTSGNTGELFF.

This rearrangement joins TRBV3-1 to TRBJ1-2; TCRdb's assignment of TRBD1 cannot be checked, as there is no DNA. This CDR3 has 13 residues. Germline loops: CDR1 LGHDT, CDR2 YNNKEL (reference sequence). CDR3: CASSQGLWGGYTF.

The rearrangement joins TRBV20-1 to TRBJ2-5; TCRdb names TRBD1, which stays unverified in the absence of DNA. The CDR3 extends over 13 amino acids. CDR1 is DFQATT, CDR2 SNEGSKA, per germline (reference sequence). The CDR3 protein is CSAYGQGQETQYF.

The CDR3 region is CASSLEGLSGSNQPQHF. The chain is built from TRBV5-1 and TRBJ1-5. This CDR3 spans 17 amino acids. The germline CDR1 and CDR2 sequences are SGHRS and YFSETQ.

This chain uses TRBV5-1 with TRBJ2-5; TCRdb's D call, TRBD1, is unchecked because there is no DNA. This CDR3 comprises 15 residues. In germline, CDR1 is SGHRS, CDR2 YFSETQ. The CDR3 spells CASRTASGAQETQYF.

The rearrangement joins TRBV5-1 to TRBJ2-3; TCRdb proposes TRBD2, but this gene call is untestable without DNA. The CDR3 extends over 15 amino acids. Germline CDR1 and CDR2: SGHRS and YFSETQ. The CDR3 sequence: CASSFSGLSTDTQYF.

This chain links TRBV20-1 with TRBJ2-3; the TRBD1 assignment by TCRdb is unverifiable without DNA. This CDR3 is 14 amino acids long. CDR1 DFQATT and CDR2 SNEGSKA come from the germline V gene (reference sequence). This chain's CDR3 is CSAKGDSTTDTQYF.

The chain combines TRBV5-1 with TRBJ2-1; without DNA, the TCRdb call of TRBD1 cannot be checked. The germline V gene encodes CDR1 SGHRS and CDR2 YFSETQ. The CDR3 consists of 18 residues. CDR3 protein: CASSLGLGTRSPYNEQFF.

V is TRBV27 and J is TRBJ2-7; TCRdb selects TRBD1, and the lack of DNA leaves this call unchecked. This CDR3 is built from 14 residues. Germline lookup yields CDR1 MNHEY and CDR2 SMNVEV (reference sequence). The CDR3 sequence: CASVGTAGHYEQYF.

CDR3 residues: CSVAQGAVILSEAFF. The chain employs TRBV20-1 and TRBJ1-1; the D call of TRBD1 rests on TCRdb alone, since no DNA is present to check it. Germline-derived CDR1 and CDR2 are DFQATT and SNEGSKA (reference sequence). This CDR3 contains 15 residues.

The chain couples TRBV5-4 to TRBJ2-7; TCRdb's D gene call, TRBD2, goes unchecked for lack of DNA. CDR1 SGHNT and CDR2 YYREEE come from the germline V gene (reference sequence). The CDR3 has 14 amino acids. The CDR3 reads CASSSHSGDYEQYF.

The V and J genes are TRBV18 and TRBJ1-1; TCRdb indicates TRBD1, and absent DNA this call remains unverified. CDR1 and CDR2 from the germline V gene are KGHSH and LQKENI. CDR3 length: 16 residues. The CDR3 here is CASSQARGTHHTEAFF. The full variable domain, in which reference TRBV18 and TRBJ1-1 provide the parts outside the CDR3, is NAGVMQNPRHLVRRRGQEARLRCSPMKGHSHVYWYRQLPEEGLKFMVYLQKENIIDESGMPKERFSAEFPKEGPSILRIQQVVRGDSAAYFCASSQARGTHHTEAFFGQGTRLTVV.